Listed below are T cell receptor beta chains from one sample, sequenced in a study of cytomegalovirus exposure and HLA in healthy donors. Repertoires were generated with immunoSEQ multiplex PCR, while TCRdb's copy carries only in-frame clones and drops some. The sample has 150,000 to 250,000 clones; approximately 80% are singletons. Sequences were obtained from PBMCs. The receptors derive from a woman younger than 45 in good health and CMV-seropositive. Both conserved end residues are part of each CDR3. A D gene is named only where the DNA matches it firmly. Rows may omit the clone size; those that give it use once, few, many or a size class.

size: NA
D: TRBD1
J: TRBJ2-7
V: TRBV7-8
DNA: TGTGCCAGCAGCCTCGGGACAGGGGTTTACAACGAGCAGTACTTC
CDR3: CASSLGTGVYNEQYF

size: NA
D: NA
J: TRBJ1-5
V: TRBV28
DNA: TGTGCCAGTGGGGGGTTAGGTCAGCCCCAGCATTTT
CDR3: CASGGLGQPQHF

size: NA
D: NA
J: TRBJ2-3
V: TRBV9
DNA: TGTGCCAGCAGCCGGACTTACACAGATACGCAGTATTTT
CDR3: CASSRTYTDTQYF

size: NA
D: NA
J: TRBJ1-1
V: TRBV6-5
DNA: TGTGCCAGCAGTTACGGCCAGGGAAACACTGAAGCTTTCTTT
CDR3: CASSYGQGNTEAFF

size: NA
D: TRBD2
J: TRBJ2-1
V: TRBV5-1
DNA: TGCGCCAGCAGCTTGGGGCCTAGCGGGAGTGGCAATGAGCAGTTCTTC
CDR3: CASSLGPSGSGNEQFF

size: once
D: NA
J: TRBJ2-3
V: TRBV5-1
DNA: TGCGCCAGCAGGACAGAGATAAGCACAGATACGCAGTATTTT
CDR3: CASRTEISTDTQYF

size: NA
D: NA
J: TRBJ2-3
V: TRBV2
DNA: TGTGCCAGCAGTCCGGGAAGCCGCGGTACGCAGTATTTT
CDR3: CASSPGSRGTQYF

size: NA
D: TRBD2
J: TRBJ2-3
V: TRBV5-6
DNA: TGTGCCAGCAGCCTACCGACTAGCGGCTTCACAGATACGCAGTATTTT
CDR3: CASSLPTSGFTDTQYF

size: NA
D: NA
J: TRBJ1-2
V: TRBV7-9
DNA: TGTGCCAGCAGCTTAGGCGGTCTTGGGTGGCGCGGCTACACCTTC
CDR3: CASSLGGLGWRGYTF

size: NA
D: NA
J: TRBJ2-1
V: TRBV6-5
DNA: TGTGCCAGCCGTTCCGGGTTTATTAGTTGGGAGCAGTTCTTC
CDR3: CASRSGFISWEQFF

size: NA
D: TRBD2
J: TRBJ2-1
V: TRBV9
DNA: TGTGCCAGCAGCGCCGCCCTCGGACTAGCGGGAGACAATGAGCAGTTCTTC
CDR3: CASSAALGLAGDNEQFF

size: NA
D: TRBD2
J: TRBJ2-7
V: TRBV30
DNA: TGTGCCTGGGTGGGGACTAGCGGGGAGTACGAGCAGTACTTC
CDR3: CAWVGTSGEYEQYF

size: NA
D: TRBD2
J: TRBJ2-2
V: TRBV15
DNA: TGTGCCACCAGCACGAGACTAGCGGACACCGGGGAGCTGTTTTTT
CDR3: CATSTRLADTGELFF

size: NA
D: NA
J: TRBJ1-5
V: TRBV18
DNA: TGTGCCAGCTCACCACCAACAGCCACTAGCAATCAGCCCCAGCATTTT
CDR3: CASSPPTATSNQPQHF

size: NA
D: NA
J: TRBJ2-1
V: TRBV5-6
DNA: TGTGCCAGCAGCTTTATAGACAATGAGCAGTTCTTC
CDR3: CASSFIDNEQFF

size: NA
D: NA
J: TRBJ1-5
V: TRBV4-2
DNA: TGTGCCAGCAGCCAAGATATGGGGGGAGCTCAGCCCCAGCATTTT
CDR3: CASSQDMGGAQPQHF

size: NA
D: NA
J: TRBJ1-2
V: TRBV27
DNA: TGTGCCAGCAGCCCCGACCCGGGACACATTACCCTCTATGGCTACACCTTC
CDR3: CASSPDPGHITLYGYTF

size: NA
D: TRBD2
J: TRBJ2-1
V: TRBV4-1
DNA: TGCGCCAGCAGCCCGTCGACTAGCGGGAGGGCTAGGGAGCAGTTCTTC
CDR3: CASSPSTSGRAREQFF

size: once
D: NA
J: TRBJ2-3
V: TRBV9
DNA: TGTGCCAGCAGCGCGGAGATCACAGATACGCAGTATTTT
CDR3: CASSAEITDTQYF

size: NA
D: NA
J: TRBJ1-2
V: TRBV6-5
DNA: TGTGCCAGCCCTCGCGTTAACTATGGCTACACCTTC
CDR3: CASPRVNYGYTF